A selection of T cell receptor beta chains follows, all from one sample in a study of OX40 agonist ivuxolimab in advanced cancers. Clones were read by immunoSEQ multiplex PCR, and TCRdb kept only the in-frame ones, dropping some. The sample holds tens of thousands of clones, approximately 81% seen once. Sequenced here: CD4+ or CD8+ T cells sorted from blood, sampled in a trial of the OX40 agonist ivuxolimab. The receptors here all came from an adult with an advanced solid tumor such as melanoma, head and neck, liver or kidney cancer. Both conserved end residues are part of each CDR3. The D gene is left open where the match is weak. Clone size is not always given. Where it is, it says once, few, many or a class for expanded clones.

TRBV6-5,NA,TRBJ1-6,NA,CASSYSAGLGSPLHF,TGTGCCAGCAGTTACTCGGCAGGGTTAGGTTCACCCCTCCACTTT
TRBV14,NA,TRBJ1-2,NA,CASSQSIRNYGYTF,TGTGCCAGCAGCCAAAGCATCCGCAACTATGGCTACACCTTC
TRBV19,TRBD2,TRBJ2-1,NA,CASSIDRAGGADEQFF,TGTGCCAGTAGTATAGATCGAGCGGGAGGGGCGGATGAGCAGTTCTTC
TRBV5-6,TRBD1,TRBJ1-1,NA,CASSLWRGLRVTEAFF,TGTGCCAGCAGCTTGTGGAGGGGGCTAAGGGTCACTGAAGCTTTCTTT
TRBV5-6,NA,TRBJ2-7,few,CASSWTPGYEQYF,TGTGCCAGCAGCTGGACCCCGGGATACGAGCAGTACTTC
TRBV5-1,NA,TRBJ2-1,NA,CASSFLESSYNEQFF,TGCGCCAGCAGCTTTTTAGAAAGCTCCTACAATGAGCAGTTCTTC
TRBV18,NA,TRBJ1-5,NA,CASSPQESNQPQHF,TGTGCCAGCTCACCACAGGAGAGCAATCAGCCCCAGCATTTT
TRBV5-4,TRBD2,TRBJ2-1,NA,CASSLTSGRAYEQFF,TGTGCCAGCAGCCTCACTAGCGGGAGGGCCTACGAGCAGTTCTTC
TRBV18,TRBD1,TRBJ2-7,NA,CASSPAGTVPYEQYF,TGTGCCAGCTCACCAGCCGGGACAGTACCCTACGAGCAGTACTTC
TRBV2,TRBD2,TRBJ2-2,NA,CASSNPGLAVDTGELFF,TGTGCCAGCAGCAACCCGGGACTAGCGGTCGACACCGGGGAGCTGTTTTTT
TRBV18,NA,TRBJ1-2,NA,CASSPGRTANYGYTF,TGTGCCAGCTCCCCGGGTCGGACAGCGAACTATGGCTACACCTTC
TRBV29-1,TRBD2,TRBJ2-7,NA,CSGSIAGGSEQYF,TGCAGCGGATCTATAGCGGGAGGTAGCGAGCAGTACTTC
TRBV6-5,NA,TRBJ2-5,NA,CASSDWDGRLSQYF,TGTGCCAGCAGCGACTGGGACGGCCGCCTGTCCCAGTACTTC
TRBV7-2,TRBD1,TRBJ2-1,NA,CASSRDRAYNEQFF,TGTGCCAGCAGCAGGGACAGAGCCTACAATGAGCAGTTCTTC
TRBV18,NA,TRBJ2-1,NA,CASSPEQYNEQFF,TGTGCCAGCTCACCCGAACAGTACAATGAGCAGTTCTTC
TRBV2,NA,TRBJ2-5,few,CADRTSDSTERVGETQYF,TGTGCAGACCGGACCTCGGACTCGACGGAAAGGGTTGGGGAGACCCAGTACTTC
TRBV29-1,TRBD1,TRBJ1-1,NA,CSVTLTGVANTEAFF,TGCAGCGTTACCCTCACAGGGGTGGCGAACACTGAAGCTTTCTTT
TRBV13,NA,TRBJ2-1,NA,CASSLRLGNNEQFF,TGTGCCAGCAGCTTACGGTTGGGGAACAATGAGCAGTTCTTC
TRBV19,NA,TRBJ1-2,NA,CASRIQGGVDYGYTF,TGTGCCAGTAGGATCCAAGGTGGTGTTGACTATGGCTACACCTTC
TRBV11-3,NA,TRBJ2-2,NA,CASSKGQATTGELFF,TGTGCCAGCAGCAAGGGACAAGCGACCACCGGGGAGCTGTTTTTT
TRBV2,TRBD1,TRBJ1-2,once,CASSVGGQGIGYTF,TGTGCCAGCAGTGTTGGAGGACAGGGGATTGGCTACACCTTC
TRBV18,TRBD1,TRBJ2-1,NA,CASSLTGVDEQFF,TGTGCCAGCTCACTGACAGGGGTCGATGAGCAGTTCTTC
TRBV9,TRBD2,TRBJ2-1,NA,CASSQAGSGYNEQFF,TGTGCCAGCAGCCAAGCGGGAAGCGGGTACAATGAGCAGTTCTTC
TRBV2,TRBD1,TRBJ1-2,NA,CASSGAGTEYGYTF,TGTGCCAGCAGTGGAGCCGGGACAGAGTATGGCTACACCTTC
TRBV9,TRBD2,TRBJ2-3,few,CASSMLAGGGGDTQYF,TGTGCCAGCAGCATGCTAGCGGGAGGGGGAGGAGATACGCAGTATTTT
TRBV6-5,NA,TRBJ2-5,once,CASSYSYGGSETQYF,TGTGCCAGCAGTTACTCGTATGGAGGATCAGAGACCCAGTACTTC
TRBV5-1,TRBD2,TRBJ2-3,NA,CASSPISGASTDTQYF,TGCGCCAGCAGCCCAATTAGCGGGGCAAGCACAGATACGCAGTATTTT
TRBV9,TRBD2,TRBJ2-7,NA,CASSQGLAGSGGPYEQYF,TGTGCCAGCAGCCAGGGACTAGCGGGTTCCGGGGGGCCCTACGAGCAGTACTTC
TRBV18,TRBD1,TRBJ1-1,NA,CASSYLGQGTPEAFF,TGTGCCAGCTCATATCTGGGACAGGGTACCCCTGAAGCTTTCTTT
TRBV5-5,NA,TRBJ2-1,NA,CASSLASGVINEQFF,TGTGCCAGCAGCTTGGCCTCGGGGGTGATAAATGAGCAGTTCTTC
TRBV2,NA,TRBJ2-5,NA,CASSGTKQETQYF,TGTGCCAGCAGTGGGACTAAGCAAGAGACCCAGTACTTC
TRBV27,TRBD1,TRBJ1-5,NA,CASSGQATGNQPQHF,TGTGCCAGCAGCGGACAGGCCACTGGCAATCAGCCCCAGCATTTT
TRBV5-1,TRBD2,TRBJ2-1,NA,CASSTGLAGAGEQFF,TGCGCCAGCAGCACGGGACTAGCGGGAGCAGGGGAGCAGTTCTTC
TRBV7-8,TRBD2,TRBJ2-7,NA,CASSDEAGVGYEQYF,TGTGCCAGCAGCGACGAAGCGGGAGTGGGTTACGAGCAGTACTTC
TRBV5-1,TRBD2,TRBJ2-2,NA,CASTPLTTSNTGELFF,TGCGCCAGCACACCTCTCACGACTAGCAACACCGGGGAGCTGTTTTTT
TRBV7-6,NA,TRBJ2-7,NA,CASSFDGYEQYF,TGTGCCAGCAGCTTCGATGGGTACGAGCAGTACTTC
TRBV4-3,TRBD2,TRBJ2-5,NA,CASSHLPGLAEETQYF,TGCGCCAGCAGCCACCTACCGGGACTAGCGGAAGAGACCCAGTACTTC
TRBV6-5,NA,TRBJ1-1,NA,CASSYSGAGSTEAFF,TGTGCCAGCAGTTACTCGGGGGCAGGGAGTACTGAAGCTTTCTTT
TRBV10-3,TRBD2,TRBJ2-3,few,CAISDKRDGTDTQYF,TGTGCCATCAGTGACAAGCGGGACGGCACAGATACGCAGTATTTT
TRBV19,TRBD2,TRBJ2-3,NA,CASSSGLALRTDTQYF,TGTGCCAGTAGTTCGGGACTAGCGCTCCGCACAGATACGCAGTATTTT
TRBV7-2,NA,TRBJ1-6,once,CASSTPYSGTSPLHF,TGTGCCAGCAGCACCCCATATTCGGGGACTTCACCCCTCCACTTT
TRBV28,TRBD2,TRBJ2-3,NA,CASSLRLAGGPSTDTQYF,TGTGCCAGCAGTTTAAGACTAGCGGGAGGCCCTAGCACAGATACGCAGTATTTT
TRBV19,NA,TRBJ1-1,NA,CASSILAGTGTEAFF,TGTGCCAGTAGTATTCTGGCAGGGACGGGTACTGAAGCTTTCTTT
TRBV6-5,NA,TRBJ1-4,NA,CASSYVSGEKLFF,TGTGCCAGCAGTTACGTTAGCGGAGAAAAACTGTTTTTT
TRBV11-3,NA,TRBJ2-2,once,CASSLREYGELFF,TGTGCCAGCAGCCTCCGCGAGTACGGGGAGCTGTTTTTT
TRBV2,NA,TRBJ1-6,NA,CASSWGREVRNNSPLHF,TGTGCCAGCAGTTGGGGCAGGGAAGTCCGGAATAATTCACCCCTCCACTTT
TRBV9,NA,TRBJ2-7,once,CASSAGHGSGQYF,TGTGCCAGCAGCGCAGGCCACGGATCCGGGCAGTACTTC
TRBV30,TRBD1,TRBJ1-4,NA,CAWSRGQGIKIGNNEKLFF,TGTGCCTGGAGTAGGGGACAGGGGATAAAAATCGGTAATAATGAAAAACTGTTTTTT
TRBV18,TRBD1,TRBJ2-1,NA,CASSQGQGNEQFF,TGTGCCAGCTCACAGGGACAGGGCAATGAGCAGTTCTTC
TRBV5-4,NA,TRBJ2-3,NA,CASSLGGSTDTQYF,TGTGCCAGCAGCTTGGGGGGAAGCACAGATACGCAGTATTTT
TRBV29-1,NA,TRBJ1-5,NA,CSVAEQYNQPQHF,TGCAGCGTTGCGGAACAGTACAATCAGCCCCAGCATTTT